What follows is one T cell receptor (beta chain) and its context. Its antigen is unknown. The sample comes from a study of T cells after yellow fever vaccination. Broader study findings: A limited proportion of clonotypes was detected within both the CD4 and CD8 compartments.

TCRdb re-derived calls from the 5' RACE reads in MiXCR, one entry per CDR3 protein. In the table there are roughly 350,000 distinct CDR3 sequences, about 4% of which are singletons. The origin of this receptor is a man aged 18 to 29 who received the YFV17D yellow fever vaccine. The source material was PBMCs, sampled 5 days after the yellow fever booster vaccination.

The CDR3: CASSGPGTLTSGNTIYF. CDR3 coding DNA: TGCGCCAGCAGCGGACCCGGGACTCTAACGTCTGGAAACACCATATATTTT. The rearrangement uses TRBV5-1 and TRBJ1-3; maybe TRBD1 (5 bases). The CDR3 is made up of 17 amino acids. V lost 4 bases to trimming and J lost 1 base, with 18 bases between them. CDR1 is SGHRS, CDR2 YFSETQ, per germline.